This TCR beta chain was identified in a study of cytomegalovirus exposure and HLA in healthy donors. Whole-study context: Of several hundred genotyped donors, roughly 81% grouped in the Caucasian-associated ancestry cluster. The study, taken as a whole, reports: A highly shared variant cluster was judged a likely technical artifact. CMV serostatus was the only immune exposure information that was available.

The PCR used 60 Vbeta and 13 Jbeta primers. Profiling relied on immunoSEQ multiplex PCR, and the TCRdb table lists in-frame clones only, not all of them. The ten most abundant clones cover 0.65% to 0.9% of a sample with approximately 170,000 clones. V lost 2 bases, J lost 5 bases, and 11 bases lay in between. The CDR3 spans 13 residues. Germline V gives CDR1 SGHNT, CDR2 YYREEE (reference sequence). Comment on this clone: Its antigen is unknown.

Sequencing input: PBMCs. The chain couples TRBV5-4 to TRBJ2-7, with D tentatively TRBD1 (5 bases). The TCR was taken from a woman aged 18-29 years in good health and CMV-seropositive. Here the CDR3 DNA reads TGTGCCAGCAGCTTCAGGGCGGCGGACGAGCAGTACTTC. Translating it yields CASSFRAADEQYF.